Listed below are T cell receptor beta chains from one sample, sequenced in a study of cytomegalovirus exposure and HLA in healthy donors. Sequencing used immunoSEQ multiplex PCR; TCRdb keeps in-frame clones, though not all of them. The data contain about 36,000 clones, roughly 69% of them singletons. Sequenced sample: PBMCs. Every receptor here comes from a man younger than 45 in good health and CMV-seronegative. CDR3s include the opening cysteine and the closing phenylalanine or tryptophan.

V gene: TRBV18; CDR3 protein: CASSPRGLETQYF
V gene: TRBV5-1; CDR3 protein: CASSHTTGTNEKLFF
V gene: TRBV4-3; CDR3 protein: CASSQSAGRVDQPQHF
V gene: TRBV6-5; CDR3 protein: CASSYSGQGRAFF
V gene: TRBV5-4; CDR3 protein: CASSFGQGQETQYF
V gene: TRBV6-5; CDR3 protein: CASRGGGAKNIQYF
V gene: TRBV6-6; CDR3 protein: CASRPRGSGHEKLFF
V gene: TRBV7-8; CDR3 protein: CASSLVTSGSYEQYF
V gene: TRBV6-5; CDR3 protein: CASSYGTVHEAFF
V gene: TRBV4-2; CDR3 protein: CASSQGSAETQYF
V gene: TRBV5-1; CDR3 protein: CASSLGQGPRQPQHF
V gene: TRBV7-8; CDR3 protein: CASSQTLADTQYF
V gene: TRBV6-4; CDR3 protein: CASSDLAGGQETQYF
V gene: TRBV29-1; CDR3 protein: CSVLLTGAREQYF
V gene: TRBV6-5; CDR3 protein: CASSMGGFEQYF
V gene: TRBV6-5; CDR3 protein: CASGSLQETQYF
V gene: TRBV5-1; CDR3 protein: CASSPEGSQTQYF
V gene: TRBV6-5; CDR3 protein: CASRGGVDEQYF
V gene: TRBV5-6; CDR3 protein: CASSDRGAKNIQYF
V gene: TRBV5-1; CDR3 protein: CASSLEPPGQNSNQPQHF
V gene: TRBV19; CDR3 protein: CASSPGTAANQPQHF
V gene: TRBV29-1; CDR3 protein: CSVEVSDNSPLHF
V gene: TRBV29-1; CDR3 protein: CSVEDREYNEQFF
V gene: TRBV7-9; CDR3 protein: CASSKQGVKSNQPQHF
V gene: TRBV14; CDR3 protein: CASSPRSRVGPYEQYF
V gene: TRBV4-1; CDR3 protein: CASKRQGNEKLFF
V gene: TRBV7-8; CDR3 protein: CASSLGGKNSPLHF
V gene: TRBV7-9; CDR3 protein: CASSLPGDRNQPQHF